This T cell receptor beta chain was found in a study of OX40 agonist ivuxolimab in advanced cancers. Libraries were prepared by immunoSEQ multiplex PCR; TCRdb keeps only in-frame clonotypes and omits some of them. The sample shows about 96,000 clones, 84% of them seen only once. The CDR3 is 14 residues long. Germline V gene data show CDR1 as LNHDA and CDR2 as SQIVND (reference sequence). V shed 5 bases and J 5 bases; nucleotides not matched to a gene: 9. This clone occurred a few times. The sequence was obtained from an adult with an advanced solid tumor such as melanoma, head and neck, liver or kidney cancer. The specimen was CD4+ or CD8+ T cells sorted from blood, collected in a trial of the OX40 agonist ivuxolimab. The chain uses TRBV19 and TRBJ2-7; TRBD1 agrees at 7 bases. CDR3 sequence: CASSPSRDSNEQYF. The DNA for the CDR3 is TGTGCCAGTAGTCCGTCCCGGGACAGTAACGAGCAGTACTTC.